These 6 T cell receptor beta chains were all obtained from the same sample, sequenced in a study of OX40 agonist ivuxolimab in advanced cancers. Method: immunoSEQ multiplex PCR; TCRdb's copy keeps in-frame clones and lacks some. There are roughly 66,000 clones in the sample; roughly four fifths occur only once, and less than 0.9% lies in the top ten. This specimen consisted of CD4+ or CD8+ T cells sorted from blood, obtained in a trial of the OX40 agonist ivuxolimab. The receptors derive from an adult with an advanced solid tumor such as melanoma, head and neck, liver or kidney cancer.

The V call is TRBV28, the J call TRBJ2-3; D gene uncertain. Germline assignment: CDR1 MDHEN and CDR2 SYDVKM. Trimming pared 5 bases from V and 0 bases from J, leaving 3 bases between. This CDR3 spans 12 amino acids. The CDR3 is CASSLSTDTQYF. Here the CDR3 DNA reads TGTGCCAGCAGTCTTAGCACAGATACGCAGTATTTT.

This clone has just a few counts. V usage is TRBV28 and J usage is TRBJ1-1; D unclear. V was pared by 5 bases and J by 4 bases, with 11 bases between. The CDR3 has 13 residues. Germline V gene data show CDR1 as MDHEN and CDR2 as SYDVKM. CDR3 amino acids: CASSIPGSTEAFF. As DNA, the CDR3 is TGTGCCAGCAGTATCCCCGGGAGCACTGAAGCTTTCTTT. Full variable domain (rest looked up from reference TRBV28 and TRBJ1-1): DVKVTQSSRYLVKRTGEKVFLECVQDMDHENMFWYRQDPGLGLRLIYFSYDVKMKEKGDIPEGYSVSREKKERFSLILESASTNQTSMYLCASSIPGSTEAFFGQGTRLTVV.

V is TRBV29-1 and J is TRBJ2-5; D may be TRBD2 (6 bases). Trimming took off 5 bases at V and 5 bases at J, with 18 bases between the two ends. The CDR3 contains 14 residues. Germline V gene lookup returns CDR1 SQVTM and CDR2 ANQGSEA. The CDR3 DNA reads as TGCAGCGTTCTGTATATGACTAGTATGGAGACCCAGTACTTC. It is translated as CSVLYMTSMETQYF.

The chain carries TRBV5-1 and TRBJ2-1; D is uncertain. The V and J ends lost 1 base and 8 bases respectively, with 16 bases between them. CDR3 size: 15 residues. Per germline, CDR1 SGHRS and CDR2 YFSETQ. CDR3 region: CASSLTRVAGDEQFF. Here the CDR3 DNA reads TGCGCCAGCAGCTTGACCCGGGTCGCAGGCGATGAGCAGTTCTTC.

This chain connects TRBV2 to TRBJ2-5; D not certain. V gave up 5 bases and J gave up 1 base, with 2 bases separating them. CDR3 length: 11 amino acids. Germline CDR1 is SNHLY and CDR2 is FYNNEI. CDR3 sequence reads: CASSSQETQYF. CDR3 nucleotide sequence: TGTGCCAGCAGTTCCCAAGAGACCCAGTACTTC.

V and J are TRBV19 and TRBJ2-3; TRBD2 aligns across 13 bases. After removal of 5 bases from V and 2 bases from J, the junction contained 16 bases not matched to a gene. The CDR3 is made up of 20 amino acids. The germline gives CDR1 LNHDA, CDR2 SQIVND (reference sequence). The DNA for the CDR3 is TGTGCCAGTAGTCCGTGGCGACTAGCGGGGGGCCCCCCGCACACAGATACGCAGTATTTT. Protein sequence: CASSPWRLAGGPPHTDTQYF.